The entry below describes one TCR beta chain. This clonotype was seen at least ten times. Its antigen remains unidentified. Within one base of it there is no much larger clone, and no base qualities were kept. Sequencing used an Illumina NovaSeq 6000. TCR cDNA was made using 5'RACE template switching, a step that added a universal primer site and unique molecular identifiers. Priming of cDNA synthesis was performed from both the TCR alpha and TCR beta constant segments. Two PCR steps were used to amplify libraries, with sample barcodes and sequencing adapters being added in the second step. Sequencing of libraries was done on Illumina HiSeq 2500 (2x100 bp) or NovaSeq (2x150 bp). As for how the authors treated the data: Demultiplexing of reads and collapsing into UMI consensus sequences were performed with MIGEC, and V(D)J alignment was carried out with MiXCR. Using edgeR on replicate PBMC samples, clonotypes were called vaccine-responding if FDR was below 0.01 and the log2 fold change was above 5 up to day 15. Bulk clonotypes were assigned CD4 or CD8 identity according to which sequenced CD4 or CD8 repertoire held them at higher abundance. Starting from the raw public reads, TCRdb applied fastp trimming at Q25, assembled clones with MiXCR and retained in-frame beta chains. A single entry per CDR3 protein holds the most common genes and DNA from its merged rows. TCRdb, rather than the study authors, made the V and J calls. The table for this sample lists hundreds of thousands of distinct CDR3 sequences; approximately 19% of them were counted only once. The top ten clones comprise over 15% of the sample.

The data were taken from a study of T cells after yellow fever vaccination (dated by TCRdb to about 2019). Regarding the complete study: Libraries from fractions with low cell numbers were prepared with the SMART-Seq v4 Ultra Low Input RNA kit. Two healthy male donors made up the cohort, one aged 18 to 30 years and the other aged 30 to 40 years. To follow T-cell clones before and after both primary and booster YFV17D yellow fever vaccination, bulk TCR alpha and beta repertoires underwent longitudinal sequencing. Blood samples were taken at several timepoints before and after primary and secondary immunization, and bulk PBMC replicates and cell subsets were isolated. Beyond this particular receptor, the publication reports: Computational filtering was required because FACS-sorted repertoires could contain abundant contaminating clonotypes from the bulk population. Because the study included only a couple of donors, the extent to which the findings can be generalized is limited. A small share of clonotypes was detected in both CD4 and CD8 compartments, with the overlap likely arising from convergent recombination. Compared with the primary T-cell response, the secondary T-cell response was weaker but faster, peaking on day 5 rather than day 15. After the booster, most of the clones that had expanded following primary vaccination were detected again (just under 97% of CD4 and 88% of CD8), which suggests that memory was broadly maintained.

The treatment or condition label, as the study defines it: live attenuated yellow fever vaccine strain. At each blood-draw timepoint, two biological replicates of bulk PBMCs were collected. A standard Ficoll-Paque protocol was used to isolate PBMCs from peripheral blood. TriZol was used to extract RNA from bulk PBMCs, CD4 and CD8 fractions, and dextramer-positive and dextramer-negative fractions. The CDR3 holds 14 amino acids from the cysteine to the phenylalanine. Just CDR3 DNA is preserved here, 42 bases in frame from base 1. V is reduced by 7 bases and J by 10 bases, leaving a spacing of 23 bases between them. The germline V gene (reference sequence) provides CDR1 DFQATT and CDR2 SNEGSKA.

This clonotype was sampled from a man between 18 and 35 years old who received the YFV17D yellow fever vaccine. Source: PBMCs, taken before the yellow fever booster vaccination. The sequence is built from TRBV20-1 and TRBJ2-1, with no confident D gene call. In nucleotide form, the sequence is TGCAGTGGACCTCCGCTCCTCGGGTCCCGCGAGCAGTTCTTC. This yields the protein CSGPPLLGSREQFF.